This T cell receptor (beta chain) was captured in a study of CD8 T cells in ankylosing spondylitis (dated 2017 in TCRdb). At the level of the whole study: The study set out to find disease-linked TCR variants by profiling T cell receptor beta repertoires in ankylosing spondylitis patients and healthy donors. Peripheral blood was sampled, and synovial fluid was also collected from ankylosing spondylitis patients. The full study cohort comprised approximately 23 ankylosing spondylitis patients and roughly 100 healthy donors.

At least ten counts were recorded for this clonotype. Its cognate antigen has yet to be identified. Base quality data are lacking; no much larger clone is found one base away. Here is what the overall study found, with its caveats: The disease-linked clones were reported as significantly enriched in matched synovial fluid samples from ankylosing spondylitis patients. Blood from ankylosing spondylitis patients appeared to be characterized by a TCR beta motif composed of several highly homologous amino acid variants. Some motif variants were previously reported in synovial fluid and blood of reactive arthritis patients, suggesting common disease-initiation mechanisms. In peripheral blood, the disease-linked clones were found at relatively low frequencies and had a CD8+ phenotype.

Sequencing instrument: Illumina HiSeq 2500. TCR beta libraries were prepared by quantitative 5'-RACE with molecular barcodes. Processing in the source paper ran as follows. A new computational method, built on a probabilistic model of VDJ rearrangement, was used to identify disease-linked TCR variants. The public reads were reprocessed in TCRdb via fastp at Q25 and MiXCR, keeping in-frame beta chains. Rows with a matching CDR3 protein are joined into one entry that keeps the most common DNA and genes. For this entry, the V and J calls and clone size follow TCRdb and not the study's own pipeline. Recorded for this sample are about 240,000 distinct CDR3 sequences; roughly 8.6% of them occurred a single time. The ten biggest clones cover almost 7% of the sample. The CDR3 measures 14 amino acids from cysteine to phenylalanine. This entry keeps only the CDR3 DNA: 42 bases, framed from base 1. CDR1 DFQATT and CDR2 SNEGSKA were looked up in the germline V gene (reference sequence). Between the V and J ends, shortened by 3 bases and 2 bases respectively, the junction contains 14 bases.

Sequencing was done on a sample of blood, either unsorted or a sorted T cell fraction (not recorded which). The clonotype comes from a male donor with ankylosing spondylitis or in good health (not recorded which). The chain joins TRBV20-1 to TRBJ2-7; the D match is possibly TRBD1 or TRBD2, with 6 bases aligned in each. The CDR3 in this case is CSASKRGPTYEQYF. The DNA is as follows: TGCAGTGCTAGTAAACGGGGGCCAACCTACGAGCAGTACTTC.